This TCR beta chain was found in a study of cytotoxic CD8 clonotypes in ibrutinib-treated CLL. About the research overall: Within the patient group, about ten were relapsed/refractory and fewer than 16 treatment-naive, and 17 to 18 were IGHV unmutated. Study results and caveats: Having risen at ibrutinib response, clonality had fallen back toward baseline by progression. Under treatment, the uncommon public clonotypes either contracted or remained stable. Clonality correlated strongly with circulating CD8+ T cells and exceeded age-matched healthy donors at baseline.

V lost 11 bases and J lost 3, with 13 bases in between. Germline values: CDR1 SGHAT, CDR2 FQNNGV. There are 12 residues in the CDR3. Sequencing used immunoSEQ multiplex PCR; TCRdb keeps in-frame clones, though not all of them. This sample yields tens of thousands of clones, of which approximately 87% are seen a single time; about 38% belongs to the top ten. Concerning this clone: The antigen remains unidentified.

The TCR comes from a human donor with chronic lymphocytic leukemia. This chain uses TRBV11-2 with TRBJ2-5, with TRBD2 as a possible D gene (6 bases). This material consisted of PBMCs, taken after 24 months of ibrutinib treatment. CDR3 amino acids: CASSGWEETQYF. In DNA form, the CDR3 reads TGTGCCTCCAGCGGGTGGGAAGAGACCCAGTACTTC.